This T cell receptor beta chain appears in the sequencing data of a study of T cell responses to AZD1222 COVID-19 vaccine (dated by TCRdb to the early 2020s). Background for the entire study: AZD1222 recipients whose second dose came at about 4 weeks and those whose second dose came at about 12 weeks were combined into one group, since spike-specific TCR depth and breadth did not differ between the two schedules. TCR sequencing was performed for more than 230 trial participants, of whom around 210 were given two doses of AZD1222 and some 26 were given two doses of MenACWY control vaccine. Trial participants were enrolled by age into 18-55, 56-69 and 70-plus year subgroups, with approximately 150, 28 and 58 TCR-sequenced participants respectively. Overall results and qualifications from the work: Spike-specific TCR breadth and depth rose significantly after two AZD1222 doses compared with day 0 and with MenACWY recipients. Conclusions about previously exposed vaccinees are limited, since just a handful of AZD1222 recipients were seropositive for SARS-CoV-2 at baseline. Reportedly, close to half of the unique spike-specific TCRs recognized epitopes lying outside the regions that are mutated in the B.1.351 and B.1.1.7 variants. Participants were mostly white British and included more females than males, and it was suggested by the authors that clonal diversity may have been underestimated. The whole spike protein was spanned by vaccine-associated CD4 TCRs, and dominant responses were seen in regions 160-218 and 743-854. The 56-69-year group was small, and its depth increase did not reach significance, likely because of low power. No day 14 peak-response samples were available, so repertoires were characterized only after the peak T cell response.

The CDR3 regions of human TCRbeta chains were analyzed by immunosequencing. The authors' pipeline ran thus. TCRs in the repertoires were compared against a reference library of SARS-CoV-2-specific TCRs that had been generated with the MIRA antigen-specificity platform. Breadth was defined as the fraction of unique TCRs that were SARS-CoV-2-associated, and depth was defined as the fraction of total T cells that were SARS-CoV-2-associated. Using the MIRA data, each spike-specific TCR was mapped to the spike region that the TCR reacts to and placed in a CD4 or CD8 class. Log10-transformed breadth and depth values were compared by one-way ANOVA with Sidak's multiple comparisons tests. Not all clones reach the TCRdb copy of this immuneACCESS table, which keeps in-frame sequences only. Checked studies attribute under half of the gap to unresolved V genes and leave the rest unexplained. The V and J calls and clone size come from that table; D and trimming were worked out from the DNA. Within this sample are more than 110,000 clones, with just over 85% of them counted one time only. 3% to 4.5% of the sample rests with the top ten.

This clone was seen only a few times. Its antigen is currently not known. The input lacks base qualities; no much larger clone sits a single base away. Deletion took 6 bases off V and 1 base off J, with a span of 9 bases between the germline ends. From its cysteine to its phenylalanine, the CDR3 spans 13 amino acids. The retained sequence is limited to the CDR3, 39 bases, with the frame set at the first base. Sample time point, as interpreted from the label and publication: baseline before first vaccination. Vaccinee samples were obtained from the UK trials COV001 and COV002, which included a single-blind randomized controlled phase 2/3 trial of AZD1222 (ChAdOx1 nCoV-19) in healthy adults. For TCRbeta chain sequencing, PBMC samples were collected from trial participants at day 0 and at day 28 after the second dose.

The sequence was obtained from an adult in good health. In this chain, TRBV12-3 or TRBV12-4 is recombined with TRBJ1-1, with the D gene call left open. This material consisted of peripheral blood, taken on day 0 of AZD1222 vaccination. CDR3 loop: CASSLQRNTEAFF. Here is the DNA: TGTGCCAGCAGCTTACAGCGGAACACTGAAGCTTTCTTT.